The clone carrying this T cell receptor beta chain was picked up a small number of times. The source material, RNA transcripts, was used to amplify TCR beta CDR3 regions. Initially, a first-round RT-PCR of the TCR CDR3 employed the HTBI primer set. TCRdb reprocessed the multiplex PCR reads via MiXCR and lists one record per CDR3 protein. Of 600,000 to 850,000 distinct CDR3 sequences in the sample, around 19% were seen once. This CDR3 has 15 amino acids. The germline gives CDR1 DFQATT, CDR2 SNEGSKA (reference sequence). After removal of 3 bases from V and 2 bases from J, the junction contained 5 bases not matched to a gene. This sample was included in a study of T cells in Graves' hyperthyroidism and ophthalmopathy. In the study overall: Peripheral blood specimens were obtained at initial diagnosis, prior to any treatment.

In patients aged 18 to 65, hyperthyroidism was newly diagnosed, with duration under 2 months. Clinical symptoms, serum thyroxine and TRAb, thyroid ultrasound and orbital computed tomography together formed the diagnostic basis. The chain has TRBV20-1 and TRBJ2-3, with 10 bases identical to TRBD2. Material: blood. This receptor was taken from a woman aged 45-60 years with Graves' hyperthyroidism that later progressed to Graves' ophthalmopathy. The CDR3 reads CSASDSGGPTDTQYF. The CDR3 region has the DNA TGCAGTGCTAGTGATAGCGGGGGGCCCACAGATACGCAGTATTTT.